This T cell receptor beta chain derives from a study of blood T cells in healthy people across ages. On this clonotype: Its antigen is unknown.

Total RNA, at least 5.5 micrograms per sample, came from PBMCs. Through a sample-barcoded 5' primer and a J-beta primer mix, a second PCR was run for about 7 to 12 cycles. TCRdb called the 5' RACE reads again in MiXCR, with one record for every CDR3 protein. Of just under 750,000 distinct CDR3 sequences in the sample, about 20% were seen once. Germline lookup yields CDR1 SGHTA and CDR2 FQGNSA. The CDR3 is 16 amino acids. V shed 4 bases and J 2 bases; nucleotides not matched to a gene: 6. Study-wide results and caveats: Unsorted PBMC material precluded a definitive naive versus antigen-experienced comparison. It was held that diversity estimates obtained from one million T cells represented underestimates.

This receptor was taken from a man in his 70s in good health. This sequence joins TRBV7-2 and TRBJ2-3, with 10 bases aligning to TRBD2. Sequencing was carried out using blood. The CDR3 loop is CASSSAGTSVTDTQYF. DNA for the CDR3: TGTGCCAGCAGCTCCGCCGGGACTAGCGTCACAGATACGCAGTATTTT. Full variable domain (outside the CDR3, taken from reference TRBV7-2 and TRBJ2-3): GAGVSQSPSNKVTEKGKDVELRCDPISGHTALYWYRQSLGQGLEFLIYFQGNSAPDKSGLPSDRFSAERTGGSVSTLTIQRTQQEDSAVYLCASSSAGTSVTDTQYFGPGTRLTVL.